This T cell receptor (beta chain) was recovered during a study of technical replicates of blood from a handful of donors. Clones were read by immunoSEQ multiplex PCR, and TCRdb kept only the in-frame ones, dropping some. The sample has around 80,000 clones, over 95% seen once. CDR1 and CDR2 from the germline V gene are SSHAT and FNYEAQ (reference sequence). CDR3 size: 15 residues. Comment on this clone: One end of the junction is discordant with germline, which a read error may explain.

The clonotype was recovered from a human donor in good health. Material: T cells isolated from PBMCs. V usage is TRBV7-7 and J usage is TRBJ2-2; D may be TRBD1 (7 bases). The DNA of the CDR3 is TGTGCTAGCAGCTGGTCGGAGGGGGCCCCCGGGGAGCTGTTTTTT. This encodes CASSWSEGAPGELFF.